These 25 T cell receptor beta chains originate from one sample sequenced in a study of shared clonotypes between healthy human individuals (dated by TCRdb to about 2020). Libraries were prepared through the immunoSEQ multiplex PCR assay. Not all clones reach the TCRdb copy of this immuneACCESS table, which keeps in-frame sequences only. Checked studies attribute under half of the gap to unresolved V genes and leave the rest unexplained. Recorded for this sample are about a million clones; around 74% of them occurred a single time. About 1.4% of the sample belongs to the ten largest clones. Specimen: memory CD4+ T cells sorted from blood. This specimen's cell subset or site label, interpreted: CD45RA-negative fraction. The receptors here all came from a man aged 18 to 29 in good health.

V usage is TRBV29-1 and J usage is TRBJ1-1, with D possibly being TRBD1 (6 bases). The CDR3 runs 14 residues. V shed 7 bases and J shed 1 base, with 16 bases lying between them. CDR1 and CDR2 from the germline V gene are SQVTM and ANQGSEA. The CDR3 region is CSASLGGWNTEAFF. As DNA, the CDR3 is TGCAGCGCCTCCCTGGGGGGCTGGAACACTGAAGCTTTCTTT.

The gene calls are TRBV27 and TRBJ2-1; TRBD2 matches at 13 bases. The germline gives CDR1 MNHEY, CDR2 SMNVEV (reference sequence). V dropped 5 bases and J dropped 8; count of bases not matched to a gene: 9. The CDR3 consists of 16 residues. CDR3 residues: CASSRRLAGGFDEQFF. The CDR3 bases are TGTGCCAGCAGTAGGAGACTAGCGGGGGGCTTCGATGAGCAGTTCTTC.

The chain recombines TRBV5-4 with TRBJ1-1; D is ambiguous. CDR1 and CDR2 (germline): SGHNT, YYREEE (reference sequence). CDR3 length: 11 amino acids. Deletions cut 2 bases from V and 6 bases from J, with 5 bases between. The CDR3 region is CASSFSSEAFF. CDR3 nucleotide sequence: TGTGCCAGCAGCTTTTCGTCTGAAGCTTTCTTT.

The V gene is TRBV4-2, the J gene TRBJ2-5; D is perhaps TRBD2 (6 bases). With 1 base removed from V and 3 bases from J, the gap between germline ends came to 9 bases. The germline V gene encodes CDR1 LGHNA and CDR2 YNFKEQ. The CDR3 runs 14 residues. The CDR3 is CASSQVGGEETQYF. As DNA, the CDR3 is TGTGCCAGCAGCCAAGTCGGGGGAGAAGAGACCCAGTACTTC.

V gene TRBV5-1 combines with J gene TRBJ2-5; 10 bases map to TRBD2. Germline V CDR1 and CDR2: SGHRS, YFSETQ. The V and J ends lost 0 bases and 4 bases, in that order; junction bases with no gene match: 6. The CDR3 runs 16 residues. The CDR3 is CASSLVSSGSTETQYF. CDR3 sequence (DNA): TGCGCCAGCAGCTTGGTGTCTAGCGGGAGTACAGAGACCCAGTACTTC.

The chain links TRBV5-1 to TRBJ2-7, with D possibly TRBD1 on 7 matching bases. CDR1 is SGHRS and CDR2 is YFSETQ in the germline V gene. The CDR3 loop spans 16 amino acids. V was clipped by 0 bases and J by 5 bases, with 18 bases between them. Here the CDR3 reads CASSLAMARGADEQYF. The CDR3 nucleotides are TGCGCCAGCAGCTTGGCCATGGCCAGGGGGGCAGACGAGCAGTACTTC.

This clone was counted a few times. V and J are TRBV27 and TRBJ2-1, with 7 bases matching TRBD2. The CDR3 sequence is 15 residues long. From germline, CDR1 is MNHEY and CDR2 SMNVEV (reference sequence). The trim removed 6 bases at V and 4 bases at J, leaving 9 bases unmatched. CDR3 DNA sequence: TGTGCCAGCAGCCCGAAGACTAGCTCTTACAATGAGCAGTTCTTC. Residues: CASSPKTSSYNEQFF.

The chain joins TRBV10-3 to TRBJ1-1; D not certain. The CDR3 has 14 residues. V was trimmed by 2 bases and J by 4 bases, leaving 11 bases between them. The germline V gene has CDR1 ENHRY and CDR2 SYGVKD. CDR3 DNA sequence: TGTGCCATCAGTGAGGGGCGGAAGAGCACTGAAGCTTTCTTT. This sequence encodes CAISEGRKSTEAFF.

This clone came up many times. The chain joins TRBV11-2 to TRBJ2-1; no reliable D call. CDR1 and CDR2 from the germline V gene are SGHAT and FQNNGV. This CDR3 region has 14 residues. The V gene lost 1 base and the J gene lost 5 bases, with 9 bases spanning the gap. The CDR3 DNA reads TGTGCCAGCAGCTTAGGGATCTTTAACAATGAGCAGTTCTTC. Translation: CASSLGIFNNEQFF. Drawing the rest from reference TRBV11-2 and TRBJ2-1, the complete variable domain is EAGVAQSPRYKIIEKRQSVAFWCNPISGHATLYWYQQILGQGPKLLIQFQNNGVVDDSQLPKDRFSAERLKGVDSTLKIQPAKLEDSAVYLCASSLGIFNNEQFFGPGTRLTVL.

The J gene is TRBJ2-3, the V gene TRBV11-3; tentative D call: TRBD2 (7 bases). Trimming removed 5 bases at V and 4 bases at J, with 10 bases between. CDR3 length: 13 amino acids. Germline-derived CDR1 and CDR2 are SGHNT and YENEEA. In nucleotides, the CDR3 is TGTGCCAGCAGCAGAGGGGGGGCAGATACGCAGTATTTT. Its translation is CASSRGGADTQYF.

This CDR3 reads CASSRRKGDHEQYF. CDR3 nucleotides: TGCGCCAGCAGCCGGAGAAAGGGAGACCACGAGCAGTACTTC. The chain joins TRBV4-1 to TRBJ2-7, with D tentatively TRBD2 (5 bases). The CDR3 totals 14 residues. V was clipped by 4 bases and J by 5 bases, with 15 bases between them. Germline lookup yields CDR1 MGHRA and CDR2 YSYEKL.

The gene calls are TRBV6-1 and TRBJ2-7; a weak D match, TRBD1 (6 bases). Germline-derived CDR1 and CDR2 are MNHNS and SASEGT. CDR3 size: 14 residues. V lost 5 bases and J 2 bases, leaving 13 bases between the germline ends. The CDR3 bases are TGTGCCAGCAGTATACAACAGGGACCCTACGAGCAGTACTTC. This translates into CASSIQQGPYEQYF.

The rearrangement links TRBV5-1 to TRBJ1-1, with a possible D match to TRBD1 (5 bases). Germline values: CDR1 SGHRS, CDR2 YFSETQ. The CDR3 has 19 residues. The ends were cut back, 4 bases at V and 0 bases at J, with 25 bases in the middle. The CDR3 loop is CASSLVGGSVSLLNTEAFF. In DNA form, the CDR3 reads TGCGCCAGCAGCCTCGTCGGGGGGTCGGTTTCTTTACTGAACACTGAAGCTTTCTTT. Complete variable domain (other parts from reference TRBV5-1 and TRBJ1-1): KAGVTQTPRYLIKTRGQQVTLSCSPISGHRSVSWYQQTPGQGLQFLFEYFSETQRNKGNFPGRFSGRQFSNSRSEMNVSTLELGDSALYLCASSLVGGSVSLLNTEAFFGQGTRLTVV.

The chain joins TRBV11-3 to TRBJ2-2; D possibly corresponds to TRBD1 (6 bases). Between the trimmed V and J ends, which lost 5 bases and 7 bases, there was a span of 23 bases. This CDR3 spans 17 amino acids. Germline lookup yields CDR1 SGHNT and CDR2 YENEEA. The CDR3 here is CASSPGQGMGDVGELFF. The CDR3 DNA is TGTGCCAGCAGCCCAGGGCAGGGGATGGGAGACGTCGGGGAGCTGTTTTTT.

The chain couples TRBV7-2 to TRBJ2-5; no clear D. CDR3 length equals 13 residues. Trimming took 1 base from V and 9 from J, leaving 12 bases between them. The germline gives CDR1 SGHTA, CDR2 FQGNSA. CDR3: CASSLEPRIAQYF. The CDR3, as DNA: TGTGCCAGCAGCTTAGAGCCTAGAATAGCCCAGTACTTC.

On this clone: The same CDR3 can be traced to other DNA sequences in this sample. The genes are TRBV18 and TRBJ2-2; tentatively, D is TRBD1 (5 bases). The CDR3 totals 14 residues. The germline V and J ends were trimmed by 6 bases and 1 base, with 9 bases remaining between them. CDR1 and CDR2 from the germline V gene are KGHSH and LQKENI. The CDR3 nucleotides read TGTGCCAGCTCCCCAGACAGGAACACCGGGGAGCTGTTTTTT. This sequence encodes CASSPDRNTGELFF.

V usage is TRBV9 and J usage is TRBJ2-2; the match to TRBD2 covers 10 bases. CDR1 is SGDLS and CDR2 is YYNGEE in the germline V gene. Losses at the gene ends were 6 bases for V and 0 bases for J; bases not matched to a gene: 2. The CDR3 spans 15 residues. The CDR3, as DNA: TGTGCCAGCACCAGCGGGGGGGCGAACACCGGGGAGCTGTTTTTT. This encodes CASTSGGANTGELFF.

The J gene is TRBJ2-1, the V gene TRBV29-1, with TRBD1 matching 9 bases. The germline gives CDR1 SQVTM, CDR2 ANQGSEA. CDR3 length equals 15 residues. The ends lost 7 bases at V and 7 bases at J; junction bases unmatched: 14. This chain's CDR3 is CSAVARDREKNEQFF. The CDR3 DNA reads as TGCAGCGCCGTCGCCCGGGACAGGGAGAAAAATGAGCAGTTCTTC.

In its sample, this clone was seen once. V usage is TRBV30 and J usage is TRBJ1-2; the match to TRBD1 covers 10 bases. Germline assignment: CDR1 GTSNPN and CDR2 SVGIG (reference sequence). The CDR3 runs to 12 residues. Germline trimming cut 2 bases from V and 8 bases from J; bases unmatched to any gene: 2. The CDR3 DNA reads as TGTGCCTGGAGTACGACAGGGGGCGGCTACACCTTC. Its protein product is CAWSTTGGGYTF.

CDR3 sequence: CASSEAFWGLDYGYTF. CDR3 sequence (DNA): TGTGCCAGCAGTGAAGCATTCTGGGGGCTGGACTATGGCTACACCTTC. J is TRBJ1-2 and V is TRBV6-1; a weak D match, TRBD1 (6 bases). V was pared by 0 bases and J by 3 bases, with 14 bases between. The CDR3 spans 16 residues. Germline-derived CDR1 and CDR2 are MNHNS and SASEGT.

This clone was picked up one time. This chain connects TRBV27 to TRBJ1-2; D is unclear. The ends were cut back, 0 bases at V and 0 bases at J, with 5 bases in the middle. Germline loops: CDR1 MNHEY, CDR2 SMNVEV (reference sequence). The CDR3 has 14 amino acids. The CDR3 nucleotides are TGTGCCAGCAGTTTATCGAAGGCTAACTATGGCTACACCTTC. As protein: CASSLSKANYGYTF.

The chain joins TRBV9 to TRBJ1-4; D is undetermined. The germline V and J ends were trimmed by 0 bases and 6 bases, with 12 bases remaining between them. The germline gives CDR1 SGDLS, CDR2 YYNGEE. This CDR3 comprises 15 residues. CDR3 loop: CASSVATRPDEKLFF. CDR3 nucleotide sequence: TGTGCCAGCAGCGTAGCTACTAGGCCGGATGAAAAACTGTTTTTT.

In nucleotides, the CDR3 is TGTGCCACCGTGGGACTAGCGGGAGTGGGGACCGGGGAGCTGTTTTTT. Translating gives CATVGLAGVGTGELFF. This chain joins TRBV10-3 and TRBJ2-2, with 14 bases identical to TRBD2. The CDR3 is 16 residues long. V shed 10 bases and J 5 bases; nucleotides not matched to a gene: 9. CDR1 and CDR2 from the germline V gene are ENHRY and SYGVKD.

The rearrangement uses TRBV5-1 and TRBJ2-5; perhaps D is TRBD1 or TRBD2 (5 bases each). Germline V gene lookup returns CDR1 SGHRS and CDR2 YFSETQ. Trimming shortened V by 3 bases and J by 0 bases, and 9 bases separated the two germline ends. The CDR3 has 14 amino acids. Here the CDR3 reads CASSSGTDQETQYF. The CDR3 DNA follows: TGCGCCAGCAGCTCTGGGACGGACCAAGAGACCCAGTACTTC.

The V call is TRBV5-6, the J call TRBJ2-1, with 9 nucleotides matching TRBD2. This CDR3 is 17 amino acids long. V was pared by 1 base and J by 10 bases, with 15 bases of the junction left unmatched. Germline V gene data show CDR1 as SGHDT and CDR2 as YYEEEE. The CDR3 sequence is CASSLNPAGGRRSEQFF. In nucleotides, the CDR3 is TGTGCCAGCAGCTTGAACCCAGCGGGAGGCCGTAGATCCGAGCAGTTCTTC.